This T cell receptor (beta chain) stems from a study of T cells expressing NK-cell markers. Study summary: Seven of the eight sequenced donors were HCMV-seropositive; one was seronegative.

Study findings and constraints: Unclear, still, was the HCMV specificity of the expanded NKG2C+ T cell clones.

A remark on this clonotype: Its specificity is not known.

The CDR3 totals 13 residues. CDR1 and CDR2 from the germline V gene are GTSNPN and SVGIG (reference sequence). TCRdb reprocessed the 5' RACE reads, keeping one entry per CDR3 protein, no DNA. The table for this sample gives more than 120,000 distinct CDR3 sequences. The material sequenced was blood T cells: a sorted CD56 or NKG2C T cell subset, CD4+ or CD8+ T cells, or bulk PBMC T cells (not recorded which). The sequence was collected from a man aged 18-30 years in good health. J is TRBJ2-2 and V is TRBV30; TCRdb's D gene call, TRBD1, goes unchecked for lack of DNA. The CDR3 here is CAWSARGTGELFF.